This T cell receptor beta chain originates from a study of T cell responses to AZD1222 COVID-19 vaccine. Points from the study as a whole: Spike-specific TCR breadth and depth grew following two AZD1222 doses. Nearly half of spike-specific TCRs reportedly target variant regions that are unmutated in the B.1.351 and B.1.1.7 variants.

Trimming left V 4 bases short and J 8 bases short, with 14 bases between. The CDR3 loop spans 13 amino acids. Germline CDR1 reads SNHLY; CDR2 reads FYNNEI. On this clone: Its antigen is as yet unknown.

TCRdb keeps only in-frame clones here, not all; method: immunoSEQ multiplex PCR. The data contain around 130,000 clones, more than 80% of them singletons. This receptor was identified in an adult in good health. V gene TRBV2 combines with J gene TRBJ1-2, with a possible D match to TRBD1 (5 bases). Here the sequenced sample was peripheral blood, taken on day 0 of AZD1222 vaccination. CDR3 DNA: TGTGCCAGCAGTGGATGGGTGGGGGTAGGCTACACCTTC. Translating it yields CASSGWVGVGYTF.